Listed below are T cell receptor beta chains from one sample, sequenced in a study of CD8 T cells in Susac syndrome. TCRdb used MiXCR to reprocess the immunoSEQ multiplex PCR reads, holding one entry per CDR3 protein. The sample shows roughly 200,000 distinct CDR3 sequences, about 95% of them seen only once. The sequencing input was CD4+ T cells from PBMCs. Source of these receptors: a human donor in good health. The CDR3 runs from the conserved cysteine through the conserved F or W. Fields, in order: V gene, D gene, clone size, CDR3 length, J gene, CDR3 DNA, CDR3 protein. The D gene is left open where the match is weak. Part of the rows lack a size; the others show once, few, many or a class for expanded clones.

v_gene: TRBV3-1
d_gene: TRBD2
abundance: .
len: 15
j_gene: TRBJ2-3
CDR3nt: TGTGCCAGCAGCCAAGGAGCGGGAGTTGGAGATACGCAGTATTTT
CDR3aa: CASSQGAGVGDTQYF

v_gene: TRBV29-1
d_gene: .
abundance: .
len: 12
j_gene: TRBJ2-7
CDR3nt: TGCAGCGCCGGGGACGGCGACTACGAGCAGTACTTC
CDR3aa: CSAGDGDYEQYF

v_gene: TRBV6-1
d_gene: .
abundance: .
len: 14
j_gene: TRBJ2-7
CDR3nt: TGTGCCAGCACACCAGGGTTGTCCAGCTACGAGCAGTACTTC
CDR3aa: CASTPGLSSYEQYF

v_gene: TRBV29-1
d_gene: .
abundance: .
len: 13
j_gene: TRBJ2-3
CDR3nt: TGCAGCGTTGAAGGGGAAGCGACAGATACGCAGTATTTT
CDR3aa: CSVEGEATDTQYF

v_gene: TRBV12-3/TRBV12-4
d_gene: .
abundance: .
len: 16
j_gene: TRBJ2-1
CDR3nt: TGTGCCAGCAGCCCCTCCGGGAGTCCGTCGTACAATGAGCAGTTCTTC
CDR3aa: CASSPSGSPSYNEQFF

v_gene: TRBV12-3/TRBV12-4
d_gene: .
abundance: .
len: 17
j_gene: TRBJ2-5
CDR3nt: TGTGCCAGCAGTGAAAAGTTTGGGTTGGGAAGTCAAGAGACCCAGTACTTC
CDR3aa: CASSEKFGLGSQETQYF

v_gene: TRBV29-1
d_gene: TRBD2
abundance: .
len: 14
j_gene: TRBJ2-1
CDR3nt: TGCAGCGGTAGAGGGACTAGCGGGGACAATGAGCAGTTCTTC
CDR3aa: CSGRGTSGDNEQFF

v_gene: TRBV20-1
d_gene: TRBD2
abundance: .
len: 15
j_gene: TRBJ2-1
CDR3nt: TGCAGTGCTACACACTTAGCGGGAGGGCGGAATGAGCAGTTCTTC
CDR3aa: CSATHLAGGRNEQFF

v_gene: TRBV7-2
d_gene: .
abundance: .
len: 13
j_gene: TRBJ2-3
CDR3nt: TGTGCCAGCAGCTTACAGGGGCCAGATACGCAGTATTTT
CDR3aa: CASSLQGPDTQYF

v_gene: TRBV6-6
d_gene: .
abundance: once
len: 15
j_gene: TRBJ2-6
CDR3nt: TGTGCCAGCACCATTCCGGGATCGGGGGCCAACGTCCTGACTTTC
CDR3aa: CASTIPGSGANVLTF

v_gene: TRBV4-1
d_gene: .
abundance: .
len: 14
j_gene: TRBJ1-2
CDR3nt: TGCGCCAGCAGAGCAGCCGGCCCCCTCTATGGCTACACCTTC
CDR3aa: CASRAAGPLYGYTF

v_gene: TRBV3-1
d_gene: TRBD2
abundance: once
len: 15
j_gene: TRBJ2-2
CDR3nt: TGTGCCAGCAGCCCGACTAGCGGGATCACCGGGGAGCTGTTTTTT
CDR3aa: CASSPTSGITGELFF

v_gene: TRBV19
d_gene: TRBD1
abundance: .
len: 13
j_gene: TRBJ1-3
CDR3nt: TGTGCCACTACCCAGGGGGATGGAAACACCATATATTTT
CDR3aa: CATTQGDGNTIYF

v_gene: TRBV29-1
d_gene: .
abundance: .
len: 11
j_gene: TRBJ1-1
CDR3nt: TGCAGCGTGACAGCATACCCCGAAGCTTTCTTT
CDR3aa: CSVTAYPEAFF

v_gene: TRBV20-1
d_gene: TRBD2
abundance: .
len: 16
j_gene: TRBJ2-1
CDR3nt: TGCAGTGCTAGCGGTACTAGCGGGAGAACTTACAATGAGCAGTTCTTC
CDR3aa: CSASGTSGRTYNEQFF

v_gene: TRBV27
d_gene: .
abundance: .
len: 12
j_gene: TRBJ1-2
CDR3nt: TGTGCCAGCACCTTACAGGGCGATGGCTACACCTTC
CDR3aa: CASTLQGDGYTF

v_gene: TRBV29-1
d_gene: TRBD2
abundance: .
len: 15
j_gene: TRBJ2-3
CDR3nt: TGCAGCGTTGTAGGTAGCGGGAGAGGCACAGATACGCAGTATTTT
CDR3aa: CSVVGSGRGTDTQYF

v_gene: TRBV20-1
d_gene: .
abundance: .
len: 13
j_gene: TRBJ2-7
CDR3nt: TGCAGTGCTAGTTTGACGCCGGGGTACGAGCAGTACTTC
CDR3aa: CSASLTPGYEQYF

v_gene: TRBV20-1
d_gene: TRBD1
abundance: .
len: 15
j_gene: TRBJ2-7
CDR3nt: TGCAGTGCTAGCAGAAGGGACAGGGGACCCAACGAGCAGTACTTC
CDR3aa: CSASRRDRGPNEQYF

v_gene: TRBV30
d_gene: .
abundance: .
len: 15
j_gene: TRBJ2-2
CDR3nt: TGTGCCTGGGGGAACGGACAGACGAACACCGGGGAGCTGTTTTTT
CDR3aa: CAWGNGQTNTGELFF

v_gene: TRBV7-2
d_gene: .
abundance: once
len: 14
j_gene: TRBJ2-4
CDR3nt: TGTGCCAGCTCCTCTGGGATAGCCAAAAACATTCAGTACTTC
CDR3aa: CASSSGIAKNIQYF

v_gene: TRBV20-1
d_gene: .
abundance: .
len: 13
j_gene: TRBJ2-1
CDR3nt: TGCAGTGCGTTACCCGGAACCTACAATGAGCAGTTCTTC
CDR3aa: CSALPGTYNEQFF

v_gene: TRBV27
d_gene: TRBD2
abundance: .
len: 17
j_gene: TRBJ2-1
CDR3nt: TGTGCCAGCAGCACCCTAGCGGGAGTGCGGCTCTACAATGAGCAGTTCTTC
CDR3aa: CASSTLAGVRLYNEQFF

v_gene: TRBV12-3/TRBV12-4
d_gene: .
abundance: .
len: 14
j_gene: TRBJ1-2
CDR3nt: TGTGCCAGCAGCACCGCAGGTGTTAACTATGGCTACACCTTC
CDR3aa: CASSTAGVNYGYTF

v_gene: TRBV14
d_gene: .
abundance: .
len: 14
j_gene: TRBJ1-2
CDR3nt: TGTGCCAGCAGCCCAGGGCAGGGCGCCTATGGCTACACCTTC
CDR3aa: CASSPGQGAYGYTF

v_gene: TRBV15
d_gene: .
abundance: .
len: 14
j_gene: TRBJ2-7
CDR3nt: TGTGCCACCAGCAGAGCGGACAGCAACTACGAGCAGTACTTC
CDR3aa: CATSRADSNYEQYF

v_gene: TRBV15
d_gene: .
abundance: .
len: 20
j_gene: TRBJ2-6
CDR3nt: TGTGCCACCAGCAGAGTGCTTGGTCAGGGGCCGTCCTCTGGGGCCAACGTCCTGACTTTC
CDR3aa: CATSRVLGQGPSSGANVLTF

v_gene: TRBV29-1
d_gene: .
abundance: .
len: 13
j_gene: TRBJ2-1
CDR3nt: TGCAGCGTTGGGACAGGGAGGGACAATGAGCAGTTCTTC
CDR3aa: CSVGTGRDNEQFF

v_gene: TRBV7-9
d_gene: .
abundance: .
len: 15
j_gene: TRBJ2-1
CDR3nt: TGTGCCAGCAGCTTACGGTCGACCGCCAGCGATGAGCAGTTCTTC
CDR3aa: CASSLRSTASDEQFF

v_gene: TRBV29-1
d_gene: .
abundance: .
len: 12
j_gene: TRBJ1-1
CDR3nt: TGCAGCGGAGTAGTCCCGAACACTGAAGCTTTCTTT
CDR3aa: CSGVVPNTEAFF

v_gene: TRBV6-5
d_gene: .
abundance: .
len: 16
j_gene: TRBJ2-7
CDR3nt: TGTGCCAGCAGTTCCAAGCTGGGGGAGCTATTATACGAGCAGTACTTC
CDR3aa: CASSSKLGELLYEQYF

v_gene: TRBV12-3/TRBV12-4
d_gene: TRBD1
abundance: .
len: 13
j_gene: TRBJ1-2
CDR3nt: TGTGCCAGCGTCCCCGGACAGGGAGGCGGCTACACCTTC
CDR3aa: CASVPGQGGGYTF

v_gene: TRBV20-1
d_gene: TRBD2
abundance: .
len: 13
j_gene: TRBJ2-3
CDR3nt: TGCAGTGCCGGACTAGTGGTGTGGGATACGCAGTATTTT
CDR3aa: CSAGLVVWDTQYF

v_gene: TRBV29-1
d_gene: .
abundance: once
len: 12
j_gene: TRBJ2-5
CDR3nt: TGCAGCGTTGATACGGCGGGAGAGACCCAGTACTTC
CDR3aa: CSVDTAGETQYF

v_gene: TRBV18
d_gene: .
abundance: once
len: 15
j_gene: TRBJ1-1
CDR3nt: TGTGCCAGCTCACCAGGAGGGACGGTGAACACTGAAGCTTTCTTT
CDR3aa: CASSPGGTVNTEAFF

v_gene: TRBV18
d_gene: .
abundance: .
len: 15
j_gene: TRBJ2-3
CDR3nt: TGTGCCAGCTCACTCCCGACAGGTGGCACAGATACGCAGTATTTT
CDR3aa: CASSLPTGGTDTQYF

v_gene: TRBV9
d_gene: TRBD1
abundance: .
len: 17
j_gene: TRBJ2-2
CDR3nt: TGTGCCAGCAGCGTATCATTGTCCAGGGGGCTCGCCGGGGAGCTGTTTTTT
CDR3aa: CASSVSLSRGLAGELFF

v_gene: TRBV2
d_gene: TRBD1
abundance: .
len: 14
j_gene: TRBJ2-1
CDR3nt: TGTGCCAGCAGAGAGACAGGGCGATACAATGAGCAGTTCTTC
CDR3aa: CASRETGRYNEQFF

v_gene: TRBV3-1
d_gene: TRBD1
abundance: .
len: 14
j_gene: TRBJ2-7
CDR3nt: TGTGCCAGCAGCCAACCGGGACAGGGGAGCGAGCAGTACTTC
CDR3aa: CASSQPGQGSEQYF

v_gene: TRBV24-1
d_gene: .
abundance: .
len: 14
j_gene: TRBJ2-3
CDR3nt: TGTGCCACCAGTGATTCTCGGGCCACAGATACGCAGTATTTT
CDR3aa: CATSDSRATDTQYF

v_gene: TRBV7-2
d_gene: .
abundance: .
len: 14
j_gene: TRBJ1-1
CDR3nt: TGTGCCAGCAGCCTGTCATCAGGGGTCACTGAAGCTTTCTTT
CDR3aa: CASSLSSGVTEAFF

v_gene: TRBV5-1
d_gene: .
abundance: .
len: 13
j_gene: TRBJ1-1
CDR3nt: TGCGCCAGCAGCTTGGGGGCGAACACTGAAGCTTTCTTT
CDR3aa: CASSLGANTEAFF